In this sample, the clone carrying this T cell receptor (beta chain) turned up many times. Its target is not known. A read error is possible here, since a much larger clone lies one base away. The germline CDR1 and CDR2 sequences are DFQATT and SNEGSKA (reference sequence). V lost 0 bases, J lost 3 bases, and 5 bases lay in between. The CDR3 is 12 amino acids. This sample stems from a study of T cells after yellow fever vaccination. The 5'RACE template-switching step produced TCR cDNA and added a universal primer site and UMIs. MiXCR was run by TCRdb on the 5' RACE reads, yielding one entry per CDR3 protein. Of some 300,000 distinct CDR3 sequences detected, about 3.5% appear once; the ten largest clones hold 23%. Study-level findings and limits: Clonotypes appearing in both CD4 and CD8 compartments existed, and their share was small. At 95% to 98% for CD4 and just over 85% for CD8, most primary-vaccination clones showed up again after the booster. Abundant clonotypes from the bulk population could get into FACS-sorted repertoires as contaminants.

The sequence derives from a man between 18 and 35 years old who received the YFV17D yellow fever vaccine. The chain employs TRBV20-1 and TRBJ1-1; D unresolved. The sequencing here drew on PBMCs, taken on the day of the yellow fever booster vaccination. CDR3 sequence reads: CSAREGYTEAFF. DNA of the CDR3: TGCAGTGCTAGAGAAGGGTACACTGAAGCTTTCTTT.